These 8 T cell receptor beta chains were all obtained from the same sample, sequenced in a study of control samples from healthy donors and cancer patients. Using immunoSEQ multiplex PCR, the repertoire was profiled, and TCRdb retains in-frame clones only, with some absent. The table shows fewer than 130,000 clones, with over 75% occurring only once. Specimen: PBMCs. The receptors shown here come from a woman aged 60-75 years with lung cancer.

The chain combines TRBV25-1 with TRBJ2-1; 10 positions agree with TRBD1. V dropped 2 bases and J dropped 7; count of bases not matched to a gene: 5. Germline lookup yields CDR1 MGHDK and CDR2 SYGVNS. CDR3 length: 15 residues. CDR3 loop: CASSERQGARNEQFF. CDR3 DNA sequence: TGTGCCAGCAGTGAAAGACAGGGGGCGCGGAATGAGCAGTTCTTC.

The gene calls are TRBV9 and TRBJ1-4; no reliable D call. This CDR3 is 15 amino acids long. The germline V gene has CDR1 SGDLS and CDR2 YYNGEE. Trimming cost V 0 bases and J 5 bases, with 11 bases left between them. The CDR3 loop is CASSVGSHENEKLFF. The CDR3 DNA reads TGTGCCAGCAGCGTAGGAAGTCACGAGAATGAAAAACTGTTTTTT. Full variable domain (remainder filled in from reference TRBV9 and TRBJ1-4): DSGVTQTPKHLITATGQRVTLRCSPRSGDLSVYWYQQSLDQGLQFLIQYYNGEERAKGNILERFSAQQFPDLHSELNLSSLELGDSALYFCASSVGSHENEKLFFGSGTQLSVL.

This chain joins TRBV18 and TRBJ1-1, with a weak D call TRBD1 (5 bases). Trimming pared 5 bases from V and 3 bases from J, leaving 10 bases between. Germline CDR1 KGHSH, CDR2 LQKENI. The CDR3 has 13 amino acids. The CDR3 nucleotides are TGTGCCAGCTCAACCGGGGACGACACTGAAGCTTTCTTT. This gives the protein CASSTGDDTEAFF.

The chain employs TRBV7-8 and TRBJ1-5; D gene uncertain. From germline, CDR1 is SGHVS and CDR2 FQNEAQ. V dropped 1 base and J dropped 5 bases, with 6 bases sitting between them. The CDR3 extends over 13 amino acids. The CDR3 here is CASSLDRDQPQHF. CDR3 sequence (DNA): TGTGCCAGCAGCTTAGATCGGGATCAGCCCCAGCATTTT.

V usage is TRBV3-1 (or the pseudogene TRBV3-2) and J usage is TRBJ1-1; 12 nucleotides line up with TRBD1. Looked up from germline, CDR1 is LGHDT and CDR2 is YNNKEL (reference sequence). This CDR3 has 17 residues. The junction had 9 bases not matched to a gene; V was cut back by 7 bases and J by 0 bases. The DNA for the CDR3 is TGTGCCAGCACCTCCCCCCGGGACAGGGGGCTGAACACTGAAGCTTTCTTT. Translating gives CASTSPRDRGLNTEAFF.

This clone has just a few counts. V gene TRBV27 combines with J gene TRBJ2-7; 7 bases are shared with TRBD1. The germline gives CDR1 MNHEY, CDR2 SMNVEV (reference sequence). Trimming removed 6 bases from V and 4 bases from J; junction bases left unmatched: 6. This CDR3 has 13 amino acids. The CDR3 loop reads CASRGDRTYEQYF. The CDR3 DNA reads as TGTGCCAGCAGGGGGGACAGAACGTACGAGCAGTACTTC.

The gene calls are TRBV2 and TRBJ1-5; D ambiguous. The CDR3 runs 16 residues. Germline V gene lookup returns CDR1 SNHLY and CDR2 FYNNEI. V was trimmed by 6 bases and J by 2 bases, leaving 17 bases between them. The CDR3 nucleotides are TGTGCCAGCAGGGGTTGGACGCCGGTTGGCAATCAGCCCCAGCATTTT. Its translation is CASRGWTPVGNQPQHF.

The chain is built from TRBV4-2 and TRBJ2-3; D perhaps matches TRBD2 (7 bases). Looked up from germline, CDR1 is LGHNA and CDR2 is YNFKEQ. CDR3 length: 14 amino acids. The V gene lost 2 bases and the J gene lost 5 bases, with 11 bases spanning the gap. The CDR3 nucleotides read TGTGCCAGCAGCCAAAGGGGGGAGGGAGATACGCAGTATTTT. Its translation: CASSQRGEGDTQYF.